Listed here is a single TCR beta chain. The sample is drawn from a study of T cell responses to AZD1222 COVID-19 vaccine. Libraries were prepared by immunoSEQ multiplex PCR; TCRdb keeps only in-frame clonotypes and omits some of them. The repertoire consists of about 210,000 clones, with 85% to 95% occurring once and the leading ten covering over 1%. The length of the CDR3 is 15 residues. Germline V CDR1 and CDR2: LNHDA, SQIVND (reference sequence). V lost 1 base, J lost 7 bases, and 17 bases lay in between. This sequence joins TRBV19 and TRBJ2-7, with D perhaps TRBD1 (6 bases). The sequence was collected from an adult in good health. Sequencing used peripheral blood, obtained on day 0 of AZD1222 vaccination. The CDR3 loop reads CASSIGTTGVLEQYF. CDR3 in DNA: TGTGCCAGTAGTATAGGGACGACAGGAGTCCTGGAGCAGTACTTC.